This record concerns one T cell receptor beta chain sequence. Germline assignment: CDR1 SGHRS and CDR2 YFSETQ. Between the trimmed V and J ends, which lost 0 bases and 0 bases, there was a span of 12 bases. The CDR3 totals 17 residues. Assay: immunoSEQ multiplex PCR; the TCRdb copy retains only in-frame clones and omits some. The sample contains roughly 230,000 clones, roughly 80% of which appear only once. This entry is derived from a study of blood T cell repertoires in COVID-19. The overall study: COVID-19 samples collected from the United States, Italy and Spain covered acute and convalescent phases. Sample material is recorded as cDNA or gDNA derived from T cells, B-cell-depleted T cells, or PBMCs.

The source is a woman older than 75 with acute or convalescent COVID-19. The chain is built from TRBV5-1 and TRBJ1-4, with no clear D. The sequencing input was peripheral blood. The CDR3 sequence: CASSLVGLRATNEKLFF. In DNA form, the CDR3 reads TGCGCCAGCAGCTTGGTTGGTCTCCGAGCAACTAATGAAAAACTGTTTTTT.